A selection of T cell receptor beta chains follows, all from one sample in a study of OX40 agonist ivuxolimab in advanced cancers. TCRdb's table, derived via immunoSEQ multiplex PCR, lists solely in-frame clones and lacks some. The table records approximately 8,000 clones, approximately 71% of them present only once. This specimen was CD4+ or CD8+ T cells sorted from blood, taken in a trial of the OX40 agonist ivuxolimab. These receptor sequences come from an adult with an advanced solid tumor such as melanoma, head and neck, liver or kidney cancer. Both conserved end residues are part of each CDR3. A D gene is named only where the DNA matches it firmly. Clone size is shown for a subset of rows, as once, few, many or a class of expanded clone.

CASGEGGYGYTF TGCGCCAGCGGCGAGGGGGGGTATGGCTACACCTTC TRBJ1-2 NA TRBV5-1 NA
CASSQDLLAGGPNEQFF TGTGCCAGCAGCCAAGATCTCCTAGCGGGGGGGCCCAATGAGCAGTTCTTC TRBJ2-1 NA TRBV4-2 TRBD2
CASSLGPGGKYEQYF TGTGCCAGCAGCTTGGGGCCCGGGGGGAAATACGAGCAGTACTTC TRBJ2-7 NA TRBV13 TRBD2
CASSLFPTRQETQYF TGTGCCAGCAGCTTATTTCCGACGCGCCAAGAGACCCAGTACTTC TRBJ2-5 NA TRBV11-2 NA
CASTKGTLYQPQHF TGTGCCAGTACCAAAGGGACATTGTATCAGCCCCAGCATTTT TRBJ1-5 NA TRBV19 NA
CASSESGTRGNYNEQFF TGTGCCAGCAGCGAGAGCGGGACTAGAGGAAACTACAATGAGCAGTTCTTC TRBJ2-1 NA TRBV11-1 TRBD2
CASSLESGRGYTF TGTGCCAGCAGCTTAGAGAGCGGGCGCGGCTACACCTTC TRBJ1-2 NA TRBV7-9 NA
CASSEGSYNEQFF TGTGCCAGCAGTGAAGGGTCCTACAATGAGCAGTTCTTC TRBJ2-1 NA TRBV6-1 NA
CATTLAGGPGEQYF TGTGCCACTACCTTAGCGGGGGGGCCGGGAGAGCAGTACTTC TRBJ2-7 NA TRBV2 TRBD2
CASSLVQRMGEQYF TGTGCCAGCAGCTTAGTTCAGAGGATGGGGGAGCAGTACTTC TRBJ2-7 NA TRBV7-9 NA
CASSHQGDRGLEQYF TGTGCCAGCAGCCACCAAGGGGACAGGGGACTTGAGCAGTACTTC TRBJ2-7 once TRBV11-1 TRBD1
CAGSLAGTPGDTQYF TGTGCCGGCAGCTTAGCGGGGACCCCGGGAGATACGCAGTATTTT TRBJ2-3 NA TRBV6-5 TRBD2
CASSQRGNTGELFF TGCGCCAGCAGCCAGCGGGGGAACACCGGGGAGCTGTTTTTT TRBJ2-2 NA TRBV4-1 NA
CATQQGPAYEQYF TGTGCCACCCAACAGGGACCCGCCTACGAGCAGTACTTC TRBJ2-7 NA TRBV15 NA
CASSFLVGVRGVAYNEQFF TGTGCCAGCAGTTTTTTAGTGGGGGTCAGAGGGGTAGCCTACAATGAGCAGTTCTTC TRBJ2-1 NA TRBV27 NA
CASEPSGGLTDTQYF TGTGCTAGTGAGCCTAGCGGGGGCCTCACAGATACGCAGTATTTT TRBJ2-3 NA TRBV12-5 TRBD2
CASSSMRYEQYF TGTGCCAGCAGCTCGATGAGGTACGAGCAGTACTTC TRBJ2-7 once TRBV7-3 NA
CASSQALPFQGARSLGEQYF TGCGCCAGCAGCCAAGCCCTCCCTTTCCAGGGGGCCCGCTCTTTGGGCGAGCAGTACTTC TRBJ2-7 NA TRBV4-1 TRBD1
CASSLPGAPYGYTF TGTGCCAGCAGCTTACCGGGGGCCCCGTATGGCTACACCTTC TRBJ1-2 NA TRBV7-9 NA
CASSDGRGDYNEQFF TGTGCCAGCAGCGATGGACGCGGGGACTACAATGAGCAGTTCTTC TRBJ2-1 NA TRBV13 NA
CASRVYYGYTF TGTGCCAGCAGAGTTTACTATGGCTACACCTTC TRBJ1-2 NA TRBV7-2 NA
CASSFRGTGGATYEQYF TGCGCCAGCAGCTTCAGGGGGACAGGGGGCGCAACCTACGAGCAGTACTTC TRBJ2-7 NA TRBV5-1 TRBD1
CASASGQAFF TGTGCCAGCGCATCGGGACAGGCCTTCTTC TRBJ2-7 NA TRBV6-6 TRBD1
CASSQPGTTYGYTF TGCGCCAGCAGCCAACCCGGGACGACATATGGCTACACCTTC TRBJ1-2 NA TRBV4-1 NA
CASSSSGGATVRELFF TGTGCCAGTAGTTCTAGCGGGGGGGCGACGGTGAGGGAGCTGTTTTTT TRBJ2-2 once TRBV19 TRBD2
CASGTGTNYNSPLHF TGTGCCAGCGGTACCGGGACCAACTATAATTCACCCCTCCACTTT TRBJ1-6 NA TRBV28 NA
CATSGITGPYEQYF TGTGCCACCAGCGGAATCACAGGGCCCTACGAGCAGTACTTC TRBJ2-7 NA TRBV15 NA
CASSLAQGEEGYF TGTGCCAGCAGCTTAGCGCAGGGGGAAGAGGGGTACTTC TRBJ2-5 NA TRBV7-9 TRBD1
CASSQGLYTYEQYF TGCGCCAGCAGCCAAGGACTGTACACCTACGAGCAGTACTTC TRBJ2-7 NA TRBV4-1 NA
CASSLNDVREQYF TGTGCCAGCAGCCTAAATGATGTTCGGGAGCAGTACTTC TRBJ2-7 NA TRBV7-7 NA
CASGNKGGAVQETQYF TGTGCCAGCGGAAATAAAGGGGGCGCGGTCCAAGAGACCCAGTACTTC TRBJ2-5 NA TRBV9 TRBD1
CASSQLGLAGEALTDTQYF TGCGCCAGCAGCCAACTCGGGCTAGCGGGGGAAGCTTTGACAGATACGCAGTATTTT TRBJ2-3 NA TRBV4-1 TRBD2
CASSSGTGRRNTEAFF TGTGCCAGCAGTTCCGGAACCGGGAGGAGGAACACTGAAGCTTTCTTT TRBJ1-1 NA TRBV27 NA
CASSLTGTNYEQYF TGTGCCAGCAGCTTAACCGGGACCAACTACGAGCAGTACTTC TRBJ2-7 NA TRBV13 NA
CASSSWVNEQFF TGTGCCAGCAGCTCGTGGGTCAATGAGCAGTTCTTC TRBJ2-1 NA TRBV7-4 NA
CASSYSFTGGLWGYTF TGTGCCAGCAGTTACTCGTTTACAGGGGGTTTGTGGGGCTACACCTTC TRBJ1-2 NA TRBV6-5 TRBD1
CASSLSQGYNSPLHF TGTGCCAGCAGTTTATCTCAGGGCTATAATTCACCCCTCCACTTT TRBJ1-6 medium-sized TRBV28 NA
CSFRDRLYNEQFF TGCAGCTTCCGGGACAGGCTGTACAATGAGCAGTTCTTC TRBJ2-1 few TRBV29-1 TRBD1
CASSLITTGGDYEQYF TGTGCCAGCAGCTTAATAACGACAGGGGGAGACTACGAGCAGTACTTC TRBJ2-7 NA TRBV7-2 TRBD1
CASSDPRGQPQHF TGTGCCAGCAGTGACCCCCGGGGTCAGCCCCAGCATTTT TRBJ1-5 NA TRBV6-1 NA
CASSLTSGGDTGELFF TGTGCCAGCAGCTTGACCTCGGGGGGCGACACCGGGGAGCTGTTTTTT TRBJ2-2 NA TRBV7-9 NA